Listed below are T cell receptor beta chains from one sample, sequenced in a study of cytomegalovirus exposure and HLA in healthy donors. Measured with immunoSEQ multiplex PCR; TCRdb has only the in-frame clones, and not every one. The table lists 200,000 to 250,000 clones, more than 75% of them singletons. The sample taken for sequencing was PBMCs. Receptor source: a woman aged 40 to 55 in good health and CMV-seropositive. CDR3s include the opening cysteine and the closing phenylalanine or tryptophan. A D gene is named only where the DNA matches it firmly. Only some rows state a clone size, as once, few, many or a class for expanded clones.

abundance	j_gene	d_gene	v_gene	CDR3nt	CDR3aa
NA	TRBJ2-1	TRBD2	TRBV4-3	TGCGCCAGCAGCCAGGGGACTAGCGGGAACAATGAGCAGTTCTTC	CASSQGTSGNNEQFF
NA	TRBJ1-1	TRBD1	TRBV27	TGTGCCAGCAGTTTGAGAGGGGGCGCGAACACTGAAGCTTTCTTT	CASSLRGGANTEAFF
NA	TRBJ1-4	TRBD1	TRBV4-3	TGCGCCAGCAGCCAAGACCCGCCTTCCGGGACAGCCCCAACTAATGAAAAACTGTTTTTT	CASSQDPPSGTAPTNEKLFF
once	TRBJ2-3	TRBD2	TRBV29-1	TGCAGCGTTGAAAGGGGGCTAGCGGGAGGATTTTCCACAGATACGCAGTATTTT	CSVERGLAGGFSTDTQYF
NA	TRBJ1-1	TRBD1	TRBV6-5	TGTGCCAGCACCCGGACAGGAGTGAACACTGAAGCTTTCTTT	CASTRTGVNTEAFF
NA	TRBJ2-5	NA	TRBV11-3	TGTGCCAGCAGCGCAGGGACATTAATAGAGACCCAGTACTTC	CASSAGTLIETQYF
NA	TRBJ1-1	NA	TRBV7-9	TGTGCCAGCAGCTTAGACCTGGGGCCGAACACTGAAGCTTTCTTT	CASSLDLGPNTEAFF
once	TRBJ1-6	NA	TRBV7-3	TGTGCCAGCAGCTTAACGGCGCAGGGGAATTCACCCCTCCACTTT	CASSLTAQGNSPLHF
few	TRBJ2-2	TRBD1	TRBV10-3	TGTGCCATTCAATCCGGGACAGGGGACACCGGGGAGCTGTTTTTT	CAIQSGTGDTGELFF
NA	TRBJ1-4	NA	TRBV2	TGTGCCAGCAGTGGGCAGGGTGGCCTCATCGCCTCACTGTTTTTT	CASSGQGGLIASLFF
NA	TRBJ1-6	NA	TRBV7-2	TGTGCCAGCAGCCCAAGAGGGGGTGTTAATACGTCACCCCTCCACTTT	CASSPRGGVNTSPLHF
NA	TRBJ2-5	NA	TRBV5-1	TGCGCCAGCAGCTTGTACCAGGAGACCCAGTACTTC	CASSLYQETQYF
NA	TRBJ2-6	NA	TRBV5-6	TGTGCCAGCAGCTTCGAGTTTAGTTTCCTCTCTGGGGCCAACGTCCTGACTTTC	CASSFEFSFLSGANVLTF
NA	TRBJ1-2	TRBD1	TRBV19	TGTGCCAGTAGTTATTACCACAGGGGGGCCGATGGCTACACCTTC	CASSYYHRGADGYTF
NA	TRBJ2-7	TRBD2	TRBV7-2	TGTGCCAGCAGCCGACTAGCGGGGGGACCGTCTTATGCCTACGAGCAGTACTTC	CASSRLAGGPSYAYEQYF
NA	TRBJ1-5	TRBD1	TRBV19	TGTGCCAGTAGGGACAGGGGGAATCAGCCCCAGCATTTT	CASRDRGNQPQHF
NA	TRBJ2-5	NA	TRBV6-5	TGTGCCAGCAGTTGGAGACAGACCGGACAGACCCAGTACTTC	CASSWRQTGQTQYF
NA	TRBJ2-2	NA	TRBV9	TGTGCCAGCAGCCCCCCAAGCTCCCTCACCGGGGAGCTGTTTTTT	CASSPPSSLTGELFF
NA	TRBJ2-6	TRBD1	TRBV5-4	TGTGCCAGCAGCACAGGGGCAGCTGGGGCCAACGTCCTGACTTTC	CASSTGAAGANVLTF
NA	TRBJ2-3	TRBD1	TRBV18	TGTGCCAGCTCACCGGGACAGGGGATGGTTACGCAGTATTTT	CASSPGQGMVTQYF
NA	TRBJ1-2	TRBD1	TRBV27	TGTGCCAGCGCACCAGGGGGCAGCTATGGCTACACCTTC	CASAPGGSYGYTF
NA	TRBJ2-7	TRBD1	TRBV6-1	TGTGCCAGCAGTGAAGGGACAGGGTTCGTCGAGCAGTACTTC	CASSEGTGFVEQYF